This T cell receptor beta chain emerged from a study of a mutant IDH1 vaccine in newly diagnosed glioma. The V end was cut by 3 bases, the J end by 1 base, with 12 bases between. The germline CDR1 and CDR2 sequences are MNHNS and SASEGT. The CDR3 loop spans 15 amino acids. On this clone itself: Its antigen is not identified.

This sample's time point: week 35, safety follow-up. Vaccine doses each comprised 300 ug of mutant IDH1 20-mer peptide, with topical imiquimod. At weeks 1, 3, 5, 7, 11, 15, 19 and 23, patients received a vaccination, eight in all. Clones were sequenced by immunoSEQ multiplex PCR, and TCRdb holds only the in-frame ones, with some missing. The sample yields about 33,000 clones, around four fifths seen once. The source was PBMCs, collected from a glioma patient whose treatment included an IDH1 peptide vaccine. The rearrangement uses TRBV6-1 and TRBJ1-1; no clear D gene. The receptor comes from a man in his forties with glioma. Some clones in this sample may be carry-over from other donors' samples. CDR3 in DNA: TGTGCCAGCAGTGACTTGGGGTTCGCGAACACTGAAGCTTTCTTT. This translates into CASSDLGFANTEAFF.